This T cell receptor beta chain is drawn from a study of blood T cell repertoires in COVID-19. Across the study: COVID-19 samples collected from the United States, Italy and Spain covered acute and convalescent phases.

How the authors handled the data: Reference gene primer amplification gave estimated nucleated cell counts. The data were produced by immunoSEQ multiplex PCR, yet TCRdb's version contains in-frame clones alone and is incomplete. The V and J calls and clone size were taken over from that table, and D and trimming were inferred from the DNA. The sample holds over 55,000 clones; roughly 85% are singletons and the top ten take 4.5% to 6%. Trimming shortened V by 6 bases and J by 6 bases, and 15 bases separated the two germline ends. Germline CDR1 KGHSH, CDR2 LQKENI. This CDR3 is 13 amino acids long. Source material: peripheral blood. This receptor was taken from a human donor in a cohort sampled during active COVID-19. V is TRBV18 and J is TRBJ2-7; D might be TRBD2 (6 bases). CDR3 nucleotide sequence: TGTGCCAGCTCGTCGGGACTCCGACGCGAGCAGTACTTC. It encodes CASSSGLRREQYF.